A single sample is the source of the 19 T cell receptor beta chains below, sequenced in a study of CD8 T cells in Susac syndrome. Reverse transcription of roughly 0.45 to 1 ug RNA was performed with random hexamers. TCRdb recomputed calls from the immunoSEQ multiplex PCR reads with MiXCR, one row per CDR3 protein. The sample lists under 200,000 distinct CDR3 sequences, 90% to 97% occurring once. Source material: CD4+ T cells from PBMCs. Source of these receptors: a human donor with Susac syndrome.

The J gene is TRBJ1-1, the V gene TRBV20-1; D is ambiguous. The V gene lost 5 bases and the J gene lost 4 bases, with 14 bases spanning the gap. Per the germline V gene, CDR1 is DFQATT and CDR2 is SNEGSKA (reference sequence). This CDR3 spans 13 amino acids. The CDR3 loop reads CSASSPGVTEAFF. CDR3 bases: TGCAGTGCTTCGTCCCCCGGGGTCACTGAAGCTTTCTTT.

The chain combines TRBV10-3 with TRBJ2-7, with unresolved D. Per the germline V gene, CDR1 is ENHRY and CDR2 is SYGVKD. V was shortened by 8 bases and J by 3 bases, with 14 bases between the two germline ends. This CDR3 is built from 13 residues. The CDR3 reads CAIGEAQIYEQYF. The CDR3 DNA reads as TGTGCCATCGGAGAAGCGCAGATCTACGAGCAGTACTTC.

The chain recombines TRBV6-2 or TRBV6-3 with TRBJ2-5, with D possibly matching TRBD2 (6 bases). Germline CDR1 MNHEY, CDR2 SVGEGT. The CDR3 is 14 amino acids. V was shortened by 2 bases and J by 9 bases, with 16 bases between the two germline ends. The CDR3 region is CASSYPSSRGAQYF. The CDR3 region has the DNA TGTGCCAGCAGTTACCCATCTAGCCGCGGGGCCCAGTACTTC.

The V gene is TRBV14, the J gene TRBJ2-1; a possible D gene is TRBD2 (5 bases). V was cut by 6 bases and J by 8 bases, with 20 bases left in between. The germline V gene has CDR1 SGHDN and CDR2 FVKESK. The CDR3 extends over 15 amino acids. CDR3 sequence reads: CASRPRDLGYDEQFF. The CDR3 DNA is TGTGCCAGCAGGCCCCGGGATTTAGGATACGATGAGCAGTTCTTC.

The CDR3 DNA follows: TGTGCCAGCAGAGACGACAGGGTTGATGAGCAGTTCTTC. This translates into CASRDDRVDEQFF. This sequence joins TRBV27 and TRBJ2-1; TRBD1 matches 7 bases. The CDR3 contains 13 residues. The V segment lost 6 bases and the J segment 8 bases; nucleotides outside the gene matches: 7. Germline V lookup: CDR1 MNHEY, CDR2 SMNVEV (reference sequence).

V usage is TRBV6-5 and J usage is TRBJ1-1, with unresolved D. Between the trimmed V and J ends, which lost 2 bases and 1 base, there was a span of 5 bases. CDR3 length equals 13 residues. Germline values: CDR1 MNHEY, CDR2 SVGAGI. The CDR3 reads CASSYGRNTEAFF. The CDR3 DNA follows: TGTGCCAGCAGTTACGGTAGGAACACTGAAGCTTTCTTT.

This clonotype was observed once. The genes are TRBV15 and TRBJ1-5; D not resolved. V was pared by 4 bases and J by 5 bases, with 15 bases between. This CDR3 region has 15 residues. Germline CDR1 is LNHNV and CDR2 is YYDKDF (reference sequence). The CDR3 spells CATSTIPGDYQPQHF. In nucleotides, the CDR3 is TGTGCCACCAGCACCATCCCTGGGGATTATCAGCCCCAGCATTTT.

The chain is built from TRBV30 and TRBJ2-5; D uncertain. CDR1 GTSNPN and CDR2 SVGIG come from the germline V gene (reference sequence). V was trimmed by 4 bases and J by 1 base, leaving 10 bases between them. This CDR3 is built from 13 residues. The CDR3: CAWTRRSQETQYF. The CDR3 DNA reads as TGTGCCTGGACGAGGCGGAGCCAAGAGACCCAGTACTTC.

In DNA, the CDR3 is TGTGCCACCAGTGAGGCCGACAGGGGGAAGCAGTTCTTC. Encoded protein: CATSEADRGKQFF. The chain combines TRBV24-1 with TRBJ2-1, with 9 bases identical to TRBD1. The V and J ends lost 4 bases and 11 bases, in that order; junction bases with no gene match: 5. Germline lookup yields CDR1 KGHDR and CDR2 SFDVKD. The CDR3 totals 13 residues.

CDR3 coding DNA: TGTGCCGGACAGGGGGACACTGAAGCTTTCTTT. The encoded protein is CAGQGDTEAFF. V is TRBV7-9 and J is TRBJ1-1; 10 positions match TRBD1. With 11 bases clipped from V and 3 bases from J, the junction kept 0 bases outside the gene matches. The CDR3 extends over 11 amino acids. The germline gives CDR1 SEHNR, CDR2 FQNEAQ (reference sequence).

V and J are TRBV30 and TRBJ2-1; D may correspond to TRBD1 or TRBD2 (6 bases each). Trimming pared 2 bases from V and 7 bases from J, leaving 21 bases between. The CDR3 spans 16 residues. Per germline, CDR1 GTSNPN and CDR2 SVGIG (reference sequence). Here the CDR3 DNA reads TGTGCCTGGAGTACGTGGGGGGCTCCTGGTACAAATGAGCAGTTCTTC. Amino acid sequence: CAWSTWGAPGTNEQFF.

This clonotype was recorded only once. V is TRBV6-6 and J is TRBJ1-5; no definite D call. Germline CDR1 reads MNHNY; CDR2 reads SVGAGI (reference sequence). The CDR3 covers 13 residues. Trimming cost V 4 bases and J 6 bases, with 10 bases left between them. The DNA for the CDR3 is TGTGCCAGCAGTTTCCGGGGAGGTCAGCCCCAGCATTTT. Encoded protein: CASSFRGGQPQHF.

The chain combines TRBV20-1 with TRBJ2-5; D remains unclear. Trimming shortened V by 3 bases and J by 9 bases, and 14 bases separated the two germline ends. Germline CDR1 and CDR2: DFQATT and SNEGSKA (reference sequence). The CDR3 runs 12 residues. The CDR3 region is CSASLQLLAQYF. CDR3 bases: TGCAGTGCTAGTCTCCAACTCTTGGCCCAGTACTTC.

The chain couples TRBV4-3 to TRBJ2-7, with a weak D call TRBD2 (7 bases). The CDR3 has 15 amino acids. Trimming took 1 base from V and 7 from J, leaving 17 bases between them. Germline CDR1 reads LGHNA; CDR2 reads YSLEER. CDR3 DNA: TGCGCCAGCAGCCAAGGCGGGACACGCGGGGGAGAGCAGTACTTC. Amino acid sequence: CASSQGGTRGGEQYF.

For the CDR3, the DNA is TGCGCCAGCAGCCAAGGGACCCGTGTCGGGAGATCCTACAATGAGCAGTTCTTC. It codes for CASSQGTRVGRSYNEQFF. V and J are TRBV4-3 and TRBJ2-1; a possible D gene is TRBD2 (6 bases). From germline, CDR1 is LGHNA and CDR2 YSLEER. The V gene lost 1 base and the J gene lost 1 base, with 17 bases spanning the gap. The CDR3 is 18 amino acids.

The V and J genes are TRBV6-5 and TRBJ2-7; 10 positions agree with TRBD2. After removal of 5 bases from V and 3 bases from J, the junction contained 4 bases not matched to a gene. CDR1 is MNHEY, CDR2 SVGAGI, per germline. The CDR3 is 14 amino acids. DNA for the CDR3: TGTGCCAGCAGTAGCTTAGCGGGAGGCTACGAGCAGTACTTC. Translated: CASSSLAGGYEQYF.

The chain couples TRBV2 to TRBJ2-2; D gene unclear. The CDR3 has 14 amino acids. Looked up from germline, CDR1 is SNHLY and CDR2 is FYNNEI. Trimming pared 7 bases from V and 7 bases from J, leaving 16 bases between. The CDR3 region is CASNQNRWGGELFF. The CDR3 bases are TGTGCCAGCAATCAAAACCGGTGGGGCGGGGAGCTGTTTTTT.

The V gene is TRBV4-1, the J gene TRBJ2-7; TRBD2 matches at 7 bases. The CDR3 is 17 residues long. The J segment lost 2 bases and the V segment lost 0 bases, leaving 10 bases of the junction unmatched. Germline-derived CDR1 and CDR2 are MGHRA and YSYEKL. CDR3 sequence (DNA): TGCGCCAGCAGCCAAGAAGGCCCAAAACGGGGGGCCTACGAGCAGTACTTC. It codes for CASSQEGPKRGAYEQYF.

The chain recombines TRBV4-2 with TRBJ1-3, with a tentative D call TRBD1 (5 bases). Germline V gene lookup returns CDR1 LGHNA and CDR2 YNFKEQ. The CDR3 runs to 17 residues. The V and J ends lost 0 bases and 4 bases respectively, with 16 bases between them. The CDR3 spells CASSQDLRSGRGNTIYF. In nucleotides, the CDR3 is TGTGCCAGCAGCCAAGATCTAAGATCGGGGCGAGGAAACACCATATATTTT.